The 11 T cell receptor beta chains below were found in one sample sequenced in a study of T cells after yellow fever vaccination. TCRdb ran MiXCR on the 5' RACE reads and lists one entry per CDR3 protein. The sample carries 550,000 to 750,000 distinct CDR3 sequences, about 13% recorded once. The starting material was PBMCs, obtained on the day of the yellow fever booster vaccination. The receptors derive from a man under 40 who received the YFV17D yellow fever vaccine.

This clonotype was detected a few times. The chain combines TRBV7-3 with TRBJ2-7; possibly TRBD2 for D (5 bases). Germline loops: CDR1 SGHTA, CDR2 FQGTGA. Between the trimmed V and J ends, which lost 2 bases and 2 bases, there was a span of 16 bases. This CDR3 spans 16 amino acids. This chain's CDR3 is CASSLFGNTHTYEQYF. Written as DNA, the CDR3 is TGTGCCAGCAGCTTATTCGGGAACACCCATACCTACGAGCAGTACTTC.

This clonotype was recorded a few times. The CDR3 bases are TGTGCCAGTACCAAGTATTTTCCCGGAGGTGTCGTTACGCAGTATTTT. Its protein is CASTKYFPGGVVTQYF. The V and J genes are TRBV19 and TRBJ2-3; possible D gene TRBD2, 5 bases. From germline, CDR1 is LNHDA and CDR2 SQIVND (reference sequence). There are 16 residues in the CDR3. V lost 7 bases and J 8 bases, leaving 25 bases between the germline ends.

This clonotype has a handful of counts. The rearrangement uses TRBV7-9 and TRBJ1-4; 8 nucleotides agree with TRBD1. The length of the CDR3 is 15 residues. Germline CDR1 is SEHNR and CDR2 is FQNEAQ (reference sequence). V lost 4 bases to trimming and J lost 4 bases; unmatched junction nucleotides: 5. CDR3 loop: CASSSTGEGNEKLFF. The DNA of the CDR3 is TGTGCCAGCAGCTCGACAGGGGAAGGTAATGAAAAACTGTTTTTT. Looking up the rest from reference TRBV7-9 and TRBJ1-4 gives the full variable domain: DTGVSQNPRHKITKRGQNVTFRCDPISEHNRLYWYRQTLGQGPEFLTYFQNEAQLEKSRLLSDRFSAERPKGSFSTLEIQRTEQGDSAMYLCASSSTGEGNEKLFFGSGTQLSVL.

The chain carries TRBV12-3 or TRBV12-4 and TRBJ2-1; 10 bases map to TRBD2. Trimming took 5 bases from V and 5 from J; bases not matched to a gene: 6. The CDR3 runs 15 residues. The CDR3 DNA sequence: TGTGCCAGCAGTCTTCTAGCGGGAGAAAACAATGAGCAGTTCTTC. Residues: CASSLLAGENNEQFF.

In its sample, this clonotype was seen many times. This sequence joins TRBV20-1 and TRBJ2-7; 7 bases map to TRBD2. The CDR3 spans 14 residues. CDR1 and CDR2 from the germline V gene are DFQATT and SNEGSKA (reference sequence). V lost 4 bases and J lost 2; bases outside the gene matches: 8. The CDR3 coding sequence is TGCAGTGCTACTCTTTCTAGCGGCACCTACGAGCAGTACTTC. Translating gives CSATLSSGTYEQYF.

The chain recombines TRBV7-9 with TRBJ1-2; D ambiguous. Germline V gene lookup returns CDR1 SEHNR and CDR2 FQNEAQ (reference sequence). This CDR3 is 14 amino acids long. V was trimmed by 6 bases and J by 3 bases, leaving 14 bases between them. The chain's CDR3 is CASSEIARDYGYTF. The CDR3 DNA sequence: TGTGCCAGCAGTGAGATTGCCCGTGACTATGGCTACACCTTC.

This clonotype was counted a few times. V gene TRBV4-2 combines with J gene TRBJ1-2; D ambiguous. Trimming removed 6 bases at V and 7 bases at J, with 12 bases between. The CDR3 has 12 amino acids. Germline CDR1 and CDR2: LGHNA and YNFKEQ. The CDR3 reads CASSYGLGGYTF. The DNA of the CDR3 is TGTGCCAGCAGTTATGGGCTCGGTGGCTACACCTTC.

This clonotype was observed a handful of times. DNA of the CDR3: TGTGCCAGCAGCGCGGGAGGGACCGGGGAGCTGTTTTTT. Its protein is CASSAGGTGELFF. The V gene is TRBV7-9, the J gene TRBJ2-2, with 9 nucleotides matching TRBD2. CDR1 and CDR2 from the germline V gene are SEHNR and FQNEAQ (reference sequence). The CDR3 is 13 residues long. V trimming: 5 bases; J trimming: 5 bases; junction bases outside the gene matches: 0.

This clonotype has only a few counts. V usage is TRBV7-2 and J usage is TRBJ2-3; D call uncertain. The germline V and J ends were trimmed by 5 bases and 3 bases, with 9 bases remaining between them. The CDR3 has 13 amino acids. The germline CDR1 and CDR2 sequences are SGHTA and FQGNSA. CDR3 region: CASSTHGTDTQYF. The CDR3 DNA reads TGTGCCAGCAGCACCCATGGGACAGATACGCAGTATTTT.

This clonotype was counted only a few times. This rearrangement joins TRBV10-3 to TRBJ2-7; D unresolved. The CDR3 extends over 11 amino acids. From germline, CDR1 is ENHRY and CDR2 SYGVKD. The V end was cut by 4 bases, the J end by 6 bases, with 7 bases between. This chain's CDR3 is CAISGSLEQYF. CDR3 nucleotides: TGTGCCATCAGTGGATCCCTCGAGCAGTACTTC.

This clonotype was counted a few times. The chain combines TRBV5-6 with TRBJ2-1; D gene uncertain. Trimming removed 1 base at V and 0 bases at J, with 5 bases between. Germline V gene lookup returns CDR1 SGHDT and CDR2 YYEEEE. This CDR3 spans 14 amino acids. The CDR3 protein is CASSLPTSYNEQFF. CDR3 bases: TGTGCCAGCAGCTTGCCCACCTCCTACAATGAGCAGTTCTTC.